Included here is one T cell receptor (beta chain) sequence, with context. The antigen it binds to is not known. No base qualities exist here, and no much larger clone lies one base off it. The data belong to a study of sequential checkpoint blockade in melanoma (dated by TCRdb to the late 2010s). About the investigation overall: Patients were randomized 1:1 to first-line nivolumab followed by ipilimumab (arm A) or ipilimumab followed by nivolumab (arm B). Maintenance nivolumab came after each of the two trial sequences. Results and caveats for the whole study, not just this receptor: The model for predicting response that combines TCR metrics with mutation burden needs to be validated in larger, independent patient cohorts.

V was cut back by 5 bases and J by 4 bases, leaving a gap of 7 bases between them. Measured from the cysteine to the phenylalanine, the CDR3 is 12 residues long. The DNA shown is the 36-base CDR3, in frame from base 1. In the germline V gene, CDR1 corresponds to SGHTA and CDR2 to FQGNSA. TCRbeta CDR3 regions were immunosequenced from genomic DNA with the immunoSEQ Assay. Prior to high-throughput sequencing, genomic DNA was amplified by bias-controlled multiplex PCR. Turning to the authors' computational methods: To quantify the absolute abundance of each unique TCRbeta CDR3 region, the sequences were collapsed and filtered. Clonality, defined as 1 minus Pielou's evenness, was calculated using only productive rearrangements. A previously published method was used to identify clones with significantly greater frequencies in on-treatment samples than in baseline samples. The table was pulled from immuneACCESS by TCRdb, which kept in-frame rearrangements only. Such tables lose some clones; where checked, under half of the loss comes from unresolved V genes, and the rest has no known cause. V and J calls and clone size are given by that table; D and trimming were obtained from the DNA. In all, the sample holds about 9,100 clones, and roughly 80% of those were seen once. Of the sample, less than 20% falls within the top ten clones.

The intended sense of this specimen's treatment or condition label: randomized to nivolumab then ipilimumab (arm A) or the reverse (arm B). Prior DNA-damaging chemotherapy had not been received by any trial patient. A FACS Aria II flow cytometer was used to sort live CD3+CD8+ cells that were negative for CD19 and CD56 from thawed PBMCs. Samples were obtained from patients with melanoma enrolled in CheckMate 064, a randomized, open-label phase II trial of sequential checkpoint blockade. Peripheral blood mononuclear cells were obtained through leukapheresis, purified using Ficoll-Paque, and frozen in human serum containing approximately 11% DMSO. Purity of sorted blood CD3+CD8+ cells was verified at >95% immediately after sorting, followed by DNA extraction.

The V and J genes are TRBV7-2 and TRBJ2-3, with TRBD2 perhaps the D gene, on 5 matching bases. The receptor was isolated from a human donor with melanoma. The material was CD8+ T cells sorted from blood (inferred from file names), obtained from a patient given nivolumab and ipilimumab in sequence. The sequence in DNA is TGTGCCAGCAGCCCAGCGGCAGATACGCAGTATTTT. Protein translation: CASSPAADTQYF.